The source of this T cell receptor beta chain is a study of cytomegalovirus exposure and HLA in healthy donors. Study details: Early released data comprised about 90 million unique TCRs from HLA-typed donors.

Study-level points and caveats: Segments of the TCR beta V type were, in most cases, productive about 87% or about 30% of the time in an earlier analysis. Immune exposure information comprised only CMV serostatus.

As regards this clone: The antigen remains unidentified. The junction does not match germline at one end; this may be a read error.

The PCR made use of 60 Vbeta and 13 Jbeta primers. This table comes from immunoSEQ multiplex PCR, and its TCRdb copy is limited to in-frame clones, with some not included. The sample lists approximately 150,000 clones; 65% to 70% were seen once. The specimen was PBMCs. This receptor was obtained from a young man in good health and CMV-seropositive.

The CDR3 coding sequence is TGTGCCAGCAGTGACTCGACTAGCGGGGGCTACGAGCAGTACTTC. Its translation: CASSDSTSGGYEQYF. This rearrangement joins TRBV6-5 to TRBJ2-7; 12 nucleotides align to TRBD2. CDR1 and CDR2 (germline): MNHEY, SVGAGI. This CDR3 has 15 amino acids.